This is a list of T cell receptor beta chains from one sample in a study of blood T cell repertoires in COVID-19. TCRdb keeps only in-frame clones here, not all; method: immunoSEQ multiplex PCR. The table has approximately 60,000 clones, approximately 78% seen once. Sequencing was carried out using peripheral blood. The receptors shown here come from a woman at least 80 years old with acute or convalescent COVID-19. Both conserved end residues are part of each CDR3. The order of the fields is CDR3 length, V gene, D gene, clone size, J gene, CDR3 DNA, CDR3 protein. D genes are given only for firm matches. Size tells how often a clone was seen (once, few, many) or the class of an expanded clone, and some rows leave it out.

cdr3_length: 14; v_call: TRBV30; d_call: -; clone_size: once; j_call: TRBJ1-1; cdr3_nt: TGTGCCTGGAAAATCTCACAGGTTAACACTGAAGCTTTCTTT; cdr3_aa: CAWKISQVNTEAFF
cdr3_length: 15; v_call: TRBV18; d_call: TRBD1; clone_size: -; j_call: TRBJ1-5; cdr3_nt: TGTGCCAGCTCACGATCGGACAGGGAAGGGCAGCCCCAGCATTTT; cdr3_aa: CASSRSDREGQPQHF
cdr3_length: 13; v_call: TRBV6-5; d_call: TRBD1; clone_size: -; j_call: TRBJ2-7; cdr3_nt: TGTGCCAGCAGTTACAGGACAGGGGGCGAGCAGTACTTC; cdr3_aa: CASSYRTGGEQYF
cdr3_length: 16; v_call: TRBV24-1; d_call: -; clone_size: -; j_call: TRBJ2-1; cdr3_nt: TGTGCCACCAGTGACCGCAGAGGGGGGGGACTCAATGAGCAGTTCTTC; cdr3_aa: CATSDRRGGGLNEQFF
cdr3_length: 11; v_call: TRBV21-1; d_call: -; clone_size: -; j_call: TRBJ2-5; cdr3_nt: TGTGCCAGTGAGAGTCGAGAGACCCAGTACTTC; cdr3_aa: CASESRETQYF
cdr3_length: 13; v_call: TRBV6-6; d_call: TRBD1; clone_size: -; j_call: TRBJ2-3; cdr3_nt: TGTGCCATCGGACAGGGTGGAACAGATACGCAGTATTTT; cdr3_aa: CAIGQGGTDTQYF
cdr3_length: 13; v_call: TRBV6-5; d_call: -; clone_size: -; j_call: TRBJ1-1; cdr3_nt: TGTGCCAGCAAACACGAACCGGGAGTAGAAGCTTTCTTT; cdr3_aa: CASKHEPGVEAFF
cdr3_length: 13; v_call: TRBV19; d_call: TRBD1; clone_size: once; j_call: TRBJ1-5; cdr3_nt: TGTGCCAGTAGTATGGGGGGGACAGGGGACCAGCATTTT; cdr3_aa: CASSMGGTGDQHF
cdr3_length: 15; v_call: TRBV4-1; d_call: -; clone_size: -; j_call: TRBJ1-5; cdr3_nt: TGCGCCAGCAGCCAAGACCCCTATAGCAATCAGCCCCAGCATTTT; cdr3_aa: CASSQDPYSNQPQHF
cdr3_length: 15; v_call: TRBV4-2; d_call: TRBD1; clone_size: -; j_call: TRBJ1-3; cdr3_nt: TGTGCCAGCAGCCAAGAGAGGGGGCGTGGAAACACCATATATTTT; cdr3_aa: CASSQERGRGNTIYF
cdr3_length: 18; v_call: TRBV11-3; d_call: -; clone_size: -; j_call: TRBJ2-1; cdr3_nt: TGTGCCAGCAGCTTAGGGCCCCTGAGAGGCGGTTTCGACAATGAGCAGTTCTTC; cdr3_aa: CASSLGPLRGGFDNEQFF
cdr3_length: 14; v_call: TRBV5-6; d_call: TRBD1; clone_size: -; j_call: TRBJ1-2; cdr3_nt: TGTGCCAGCAGCTTGGGAGACAGGGGCTATGGCTACACCTTC; cdr3_aa: CASSLGDRGYGYTF
cdr3_length: 14; v_call: TRBV7-2; d_call: TRBD1; clone_size: -; j_call: TRBJ1-2; cdr3_nt: TGTGCCAGCAGCTTTCAACAGGGGGCGGGAGGCTACACCTTC; cdr3_aa: CASSFQQGAGGYTF
cdr3_length: 17; v_call: TRBV2; d_call: TRBD2; clone_size: -; j_call: TRBJ2-3; cdr3_nt: TGTGCCAGCAGTAGACTAGCGGGGGGGCAGGGCACAGATACGCAGTATTTT; cdr3_aa: CASSRLAGGQGTDTQYF
cdr3_length: 19; v_call: TRBV21-1; d_call: -; clone_size: once; j_call: TRBJ2-1; cdr3_nt: TGTGCCAGCCGGAATGCAAGCGGGAGCCCTACTCCCGTTTACAATGAGCAGTTCTTC; cdr3_aa: CASRNASGSPTPVYNEQFF
cdr3_length: 13; v_call: TRBV6-5; d_call: -; clone_size: -; j_call: TRBJ2-1; cdr3_nt: TGTGCCAGCAGGTGGGGGGAATACAATGAGCAGTTCTTC; cdr3_aa: CASRWGEYNEQFF
cdr3_length: 15; v_call: TRBV28; d_call: TRBD1; clone_size: -; j_call: TRBJ1-2; cdr3_nt: TGTGCCAGCGGTACCGAACAGGGGAAGAACTATGGCTACACCTTC; cdr3_aa: CASGTEQGKNYGYTF
cdr3_length: 10; v_call: TRBV28; d_call: -; clone_size: few; j_call: TRBJ1-2; cdr3_nt: TGTGCCACCCTGGGGGGTGGCTACACCTTC; cdr3_aa: CATLGGGYTF
cdr3_length: 15; v_call: TRBV10-2; d_call: -; clone_size: once; j_call: TRBJ2-1; cdr3_nt: TGCGCCAGCAGTGATGGGCGGGGGCCCTACAATGAGCAGTTCTTC; cdr3_aa: CASSDGRGPYNEQFF
cdr3_length: 13; v_call: TRBV19; d_call: -; clone_size: -; j_call: TRBJ2-1; cdr3_nt: TGTGCCAGTAGTATAAATAGAGGGAACGGGCAGTTCTTC; cdr3_aa: CASSINRGNGQFF
cdr3_length: 15; v_call: TRBV5-1; d_call: TRBD1; clone_size: -; j_call: TRBJ1-1; cdr3_nt: TGCGCCAGCAGCTTGGCTTCAGGGGGAAGGACTGAAGCTTTCTTT; cdr3_aa: CASSLASGGRTEAFF
cdr3_length: 17; v_call: TRBV7-8; d_call: -; clone_size: -; j_call: TRBJ1-4; cdr3_nt: TGTGCCAGCAGCTTAAACCTACGGGCCCGGACAATCGAGGAACTGTTTTTT; cdr3_aa: CASSLNLRARTIEELFF
cdr3_length: 17; v_call: TRBV10-3; d_call: TRBD1; clone_size: -; j_call: TRBJ2-5; cdr3_nt: TGTGCCATCAGTGAGTCCCCACTGACAGGGGGCGTGGAGACCCAGTACTTC; cdr3_aa: CAISESPLTGGVETQYF
cdr3_length: 15; v_call: TRBV27; d_call: TRBD2; clone_size: -; j_call: TRBJ2-5; cdr3_nt: TGTGCCAGCAGTCCAAGCGGCGGGAGGGGGGAGACCCAGTACTTC; cdr3_aa: CASSPSGGRGETQYF
cdr3_length: 15; v_call: TRBV5-1; d_call: TRBD2; clone_size: -; j_call: TRBJ2-7; cdr3_nt: TGCGCCAGCAGCGGAGGAACTAGCGGGTCGTGGGGGCAGTACTTC; cdr3_aa: CASSGGTSGSWGQYF
cdr3_length: 15; v_call: TRBV19; d_call: -; clone_size: -; j_call: TRBJ1-2; cdr3_nt: TGTGCCAGTAGTATAGTCCTTGGAGCTAACTATGGCTACACCTTC; cdr3_aa: CASSIVLGANYGYTF
cdr3_length: 13; v_call: TRBV12-3/TRBV12-4; d_call: TRBD1; clone_size: few; j_call: TRBJ2-1; cdr3_nt: TGTGCCAGCAGCCAACCGGGACAGATCCTACCGTTCTTC; cdr3_aa: CASSQPGQILPFF
cdr3_length: 13; v_call: TRBV12-3/TRBV12-4; d_call: TRBD1; clone_size: -; j_call: TRBJ2-5; cdr3_nt: TGTGCCAGCAGACCAGGGGGCTCAGAGACCCAGTACTTC; cdr3_aa: CASRPGGSETQYF
cdr3_length: 13; v_call: TRBV12-3/TRBV12-4; d_call: -; clone_size: -; j_call: TRBJ2-2; cdr3_nt: TGTGCCAGCAGCCCCGGGTTCCCCGGGGAGCTGTTTTTT; cdr3_aa: CASSPGFPGELFF
cdr3_length: 14; v_call: TRBV5-1; d_call: -; clone_size: -; j_call: TRBJ1-3; cdr3_nt: TGCGCCAGCAGCGCCAGACTAGGGGCAAACACCATATATTTT; cdr3_aa: CASSARLGANTIYF
cdr3_length: 16; v_call: TRBV9; d_call: TRBD2; clone_size: -; j_call: TRBJ2-1; cdr3_nt: TGTGCCAGCAGCTCAGCCGGGACTAGCCCCGTCGATGAGCAGTTCTTC; cdr3_aa: CASSSAGTSPVDEQFF
cdr3_length: 14; v_call: TRBV7-2; d_call: TRBD1; clone_size: few; j_call: TRBJ1-4; cdr3_nt: TGTGCCAGCAGCTTTAGGGGGCTTAATGAAAAACTGTTTTTT; cdr3_aa: CASSFRGLNEKLFF
cdr3_length: 15; v_call: TRBV5-1; d_call: -; clone_size: -; j_call: TRBJ2-7; cdr3_nt: TGCGCCAGCAGAAGACAGACGGAGAGCTCCTACGAGCAGTACTTC; cdr3_aa: CASRRQTESSYEQYF
cdr3_length: 15; v_call: TRBV18; d_call: -; clone_size: -; j_call: TRBJ2-2; cdr3_nt: TGTGCCAGCTCACCGAATGGACAGCGTACCGGGGAGCTGTTTTTT; cdr3_aa: CASSPNGQRTGELFF
cdr3_length: 19; v_call: TRBV4-1; d_call: TRBD2; clone_size: -; j_call: TRBJ2-5; cdr3_nt: TGCGCCAGCAGCCAAAACTTCGGGACTAGCGGGAGTAGGCAAGAGACCCAGTACTTC; cdr3_aa: CASSQNFGTSGSRQETQYF
cdr3_length: 13; v_call: TRBV5-1; d_call: TRBD1; clone_size: -; j_call: TRBJ2-5; cdr3_nt: TGCGCCAGCAGCACGACAGGGGAAGAGACCCAGTACTTC; cdr3_aa: CASSTTGEETQYF
cdr3_length: 14; v_call: TRBV7-2; d_call: TRBD2; clone_size: many; j_call: TRBJ2-5; cdr3_nt: TGTGCCAGCAGCTTAGCCCTAGCGGGGGGTACCCAGTACTTC; cdr3_aa: CASSLALAGGTQYF
cdr3_length: 20; v_call: TRBV6-1; d_call: -; clone_size: -; j_call: TRBJ2-3; cdr3_nt: TGTGCCAGCAGTGACCGACAGCGAGCTTTGGGATTACAAGGCACAGATACGCAGTATTTT; cdr3_aa: CASSDRQRALGLQGTDTQYF
cdr3_length: 18; v_call: TRBV27; d_call: TRBD1; clone_size: -; j_call: TRBJ2-3; cdr3_nt: TGTGCCAGCAGTTTATATGGTATCGGACAGGGGAGCACAGATACGCAGTATTTT; cdr3_aa: CASSLYGIGQGSTDTQYF
cdr3_length: 14; v_call: TRBV9; d_call: -; clone_size: -; j_call: TRBJ1-1; cdr3_nt: TGTGCCAGCAGCCGCACCCTCCGGGACACTGAAGCTTTCTTT; cdr3_aa: CASSRTLRDTEAFF
cdr3_length: 14; v_call: TRBV5-1; d_call: TRBD1; clone_size: -; j_call: TRBJ1-1; cdr3_nt: TGCGCCAGCAGCGGGGGACAGGCGAACACTGAAGCTTTCTTT; cdr3_aa: CASSGGQANTEAFF
cdr3_length: 13; v_call: TRBV30; d_call: -; clone_size: few; j_call: TRBJ2-2; cdr3_nt: TGTGCCTGGAGCGAACAGAGCACCGGGGAGCTGTTTTTT; cdr3_aa: CAWSEQSTGELFF
cdr3_length: 16; v_call: TRBV7-9; d_call: -; clone_size: many; j_call: TRBJ2-1; cdr3_nt: TGTGCCAGCAGCCCTCTACAGGGTAGGGATTACAATGAGCAGTTCTTC; cdr3_aa: CASSPLQGRDYNEQFF
cdr3_length: 13; v_call: TRBV12-3/TRBV12-4; d_call: -; clone_size: once; j_call: TRBJ1-1; cdr3_nt: TGTGCCAGCAGTCGCAAACAGGCTTCTGAAGCTTTCTTT; cdr3_aa: CASSRKQASEAFF
cdr3_length: 16; v_call: TRBV7-9; d_call: -; clone_size: -; j_call: TRBJ2-3; cdr3_nt: TGTGCCAGCAGCTCCCTGGTTAGCGGCAGCACAGATACGCAGTATTTT; cdr3_aa: CASSSLVSGSTDTQYF
cdr3_length: 12; v_call: TRBV12-3/TRBV12-4; d_call: -; clone_size: once; j_call: TRBJ1-4; cdr3_nt: TGTGCCAGCAGTTGGGGGGGTGAAAAACTGTTTTTT; cdr3_aa: CASSWGGEKLFF
cdr3_length: 13; v_call: TRBV2; d_call: TRBD1; clone_size: -; j_call: TRBJ2-1; cdr3_nt: TGTGCCAGCAATCAGGGGGCGAATAATGAGCAGTTCTTC; cdr3_aa: CASNQGANNEQFF
cdr3_length: 13; v_call: TRBV19; d_call: -; clone_size: -; j_call: TRBJ2-2; cdr3_nt: TGTGCCAGTAGTATGGGGGCCACCGGGGAGCTGTTTTTT; cdr3_aa: CASSMGATGELFF
cdr3_length: 14; v_call: TRBV29-1; d_call: -; clone_size: -; j_call: TRBJ1-1; cdr3_nt: TGCAGCGTTGTGCTCGGTGGCCTAGGCACTGAAGCTTTCTTT; cdr3_aa: CSVVLGGLGTEAFF
cdr3_length: 14; v_call: TRBV5-6; d_call: TRBD1; clone_size: once; j_call: TRBJ1-2; cdr3_nt: TGTGCCAGCAGCTTGGCGGGGACAGACTATGGCTACACCTTC; cdr3_aa: CASSLAGTDYGYTF
cdr3_length: 16; v_call: TRBV5-1; d_call: -; clone_size: -; j_call: TRBJ1-2; cdr3_nt: TGCGCCAGCAGCTTCAGGCCGGAAATGGCCAACTATGGCTACACCTTC; cdr3_aa: CASSFRPEMANYGYTF